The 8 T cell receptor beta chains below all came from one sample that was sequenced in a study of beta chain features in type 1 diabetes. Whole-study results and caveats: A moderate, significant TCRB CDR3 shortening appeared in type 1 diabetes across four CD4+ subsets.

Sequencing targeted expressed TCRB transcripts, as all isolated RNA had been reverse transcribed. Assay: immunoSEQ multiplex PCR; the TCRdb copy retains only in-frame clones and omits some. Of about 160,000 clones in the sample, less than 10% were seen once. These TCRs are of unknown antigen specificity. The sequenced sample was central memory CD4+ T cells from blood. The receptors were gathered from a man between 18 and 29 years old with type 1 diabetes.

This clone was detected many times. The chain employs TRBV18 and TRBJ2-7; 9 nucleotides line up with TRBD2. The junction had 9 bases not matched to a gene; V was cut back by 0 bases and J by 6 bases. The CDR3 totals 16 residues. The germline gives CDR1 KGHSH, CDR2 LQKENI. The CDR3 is CASSPPPLAGVREQYF. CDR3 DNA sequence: TGTGCCAGCTCACCACCTCCTTTAGCGGGAGTACGCGAGCAGTACTTC.

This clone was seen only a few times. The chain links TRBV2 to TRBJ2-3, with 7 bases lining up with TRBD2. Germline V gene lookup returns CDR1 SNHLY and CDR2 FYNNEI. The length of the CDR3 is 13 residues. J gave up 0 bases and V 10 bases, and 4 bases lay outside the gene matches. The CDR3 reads CATDSGSTDTQYF. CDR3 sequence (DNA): TGTGCCACCGATAGCGGGAGCACAGATACGCAGTATTTT.

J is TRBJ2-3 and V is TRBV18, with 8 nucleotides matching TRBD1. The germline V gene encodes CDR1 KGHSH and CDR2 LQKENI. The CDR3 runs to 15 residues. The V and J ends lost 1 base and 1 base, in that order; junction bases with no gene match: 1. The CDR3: CASSPLGQGTDTQYF. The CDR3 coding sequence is TGTGCCAGCTCACCACTGGGACAGGGCACAGATACGCAGTATTTT.

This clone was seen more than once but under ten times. The chain's CDR3 is CAIKERGTTDTQYF. CDR3 DNA sequence: TGTGCCATCAAGGAGCGGGGGACCACAGATACGCAGTATTTT. J is TRBJ2-3 and V is TRBV10-3; 8 bases align to TRBD2. This CDR3 contains 14 residues. Trimming at V came to 7 bases and at J to 2 bases, leaving 5 bases not matched to a gene. The germline gives CDR1 ENHRY, CDR2 SYGVKD.

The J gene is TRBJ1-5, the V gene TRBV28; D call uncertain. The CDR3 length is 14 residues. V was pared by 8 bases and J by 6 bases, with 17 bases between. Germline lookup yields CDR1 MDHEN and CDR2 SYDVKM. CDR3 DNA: TGTGCCAGCGCCGCGAGTGGTTCGCGTCAGCCCCAGCATTTT. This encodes CASAASGSRQPQHF. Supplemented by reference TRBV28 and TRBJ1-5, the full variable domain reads DVKVTQSSRYLVKRTGEKVFLECVQDMDHENMFWYRQDPGLGLRLIYFSYDVKMKEKGDIPEGYSVSREKKERFSLILESASTNQTSMYLCASAASGSRQPQHFGDGTRLSIL.

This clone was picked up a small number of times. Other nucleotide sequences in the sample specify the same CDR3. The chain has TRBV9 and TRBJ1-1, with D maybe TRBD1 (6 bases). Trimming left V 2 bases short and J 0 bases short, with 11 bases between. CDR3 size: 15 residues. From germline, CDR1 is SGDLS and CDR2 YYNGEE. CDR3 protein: CASSVDGQLNTEAFF. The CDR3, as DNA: TGTGCCAGCAGCGTCGATGGACAGCTGAACACTGAAGCTTTCTTT.

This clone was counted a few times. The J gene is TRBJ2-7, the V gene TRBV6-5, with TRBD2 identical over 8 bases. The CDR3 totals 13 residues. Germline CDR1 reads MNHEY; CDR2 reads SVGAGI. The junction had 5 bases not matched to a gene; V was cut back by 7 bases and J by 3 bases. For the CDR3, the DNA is TGTGCCAGCACCTCCGGGACTAGCTACGAGCAGTACTTC. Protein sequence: CASTSGTSYEQYF.

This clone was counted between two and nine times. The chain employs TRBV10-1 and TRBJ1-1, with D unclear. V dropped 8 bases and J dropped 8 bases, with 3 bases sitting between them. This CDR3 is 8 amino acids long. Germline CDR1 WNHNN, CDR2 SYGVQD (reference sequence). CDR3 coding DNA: TGCGCCAGCCAGGAAGCTTTCTTT. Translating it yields CASQEAFF.